One and the same sample provided the 32 T cell receptor beta chains below, sequenced in a study of response to subunit inactivated influenza vaccine. TCRdb re-analysed the RT-PCR reads in MiXCR, keeping a single row per CDR3 protein. The table has some 800,000 distinct CDR3 sequences, about 20% seen once. Sequenced material: PBMCs from blood, taken more than 4 days after vaccination. The source is a man aged 50-60 years who received an inactivated influenza vaccine.

This rearrangement joins TRBV6-2 or TRBV6-3 to TRBJ2-7; D is ambiguous. The CDR3 has 13 amino acids. Germline lookup yields CDR1 MNHEY and CDR2 SVGEGT. With 2 bases removed from V and 4 bases from J, the gap between germline ends came to 9 bases. The CDR3 DNA sequence: TGTGCCAGCAGTTACAGTAGGTTGTACGAGCAGTACTTC. This translates into CASSYSRLYEQYF.

V gene TRBV7-8 combines with J gene TRBJ2-5; TRBD2 aligns across 11 bases. The CDR3 totals 18 residues. V shed 5 bases and J 3 bases; nucleotides not matched to a gene: 14. Per germline, CDR1 SGHVS and CDR2 FQNEAQ. The CDR3 nucleotides are TGTGCCAGCAGCCCCCCAGCACGAATAGCGGGAGGGGAAGAGACCCAGTACTTC. This codes for CASSPPARIAGGEETQYF.

The rearrangement joins TRBV6-2 or TRBV6-3 to TRBJ2-1, with 9 nucleotides matching TRBD2. The CDR3 has 15 amino acids. The junction had 6 bases not matched to a gene; V was cut back by 6 bases and J by 3 bases. Germline values: CDR1 MNHEY, CDR2 SVGEGT. The CDR3 DNA reads as TGTGCCAGCAGCGTCCTAGCGGGACACTACAATGAGCAGTTCTTC. Residues: CASSVLAGHYNEQFF.

This clonotype was counted a few times. The chain combines TRBV20-1 with TRBJ2-7; TRBD1 aligns across 8 bases. The CDR3 has 15 residues. The V and J ends lost 3 bases and 2 bases, in that order; junction bases with no gene match: 9. In germline, CDR1 is DFQATT, CDR2 SNEGSKA (reference sequence). CDR3 protein: CSARTPGTGPYEQYF. CDR3 bases: TGCAGTGCTAGGACCCCCGGGACAGGCCCCTACGAGCAGTACTTC.

Only a few counts were recorded for this clonotype. The chain is built from TRBV7-9 and TRBJ2-7; D is possibly TRBD1 or TRBD2 (5 bases each). The V gene's germline CDR1 is SEHNR and CDR2 FQNEAQ (reference sequence). V dropped 5 bases and J dropped 7 bases, with 24 bases sitting between them. CDR3 size: 16 residues. The CDR3 here is CASSQTAGTVEGEQYF. Written as DNA, the CDR3 is TGTGCCAGCAGCCAAACGGCCGGGACGGTCGAAGGGGAGCAGTACTTC. Filled out from reference TRBV7-9 and TRBJ2-7, the complete variable domain reads DTGVSQNPRHKITKRGQNVTFRCDPISEHNRLYWYRQTLGQGPEFLTYFQNEAQLEKSRLLSDRFSAERPKGSFSTLEIQRTEQGDSAMYLCASSQTAGTVEGEQYFGPGTRLTVT.

The genes are TRBV10-3 and TRBJ2-7, with 10 bases matching TRBD1. The CDR3 contains 16 residues. Trimming took 0 bases from V and 3 from J; bases not matched to a gene: 5. Per the germline V gene, CDR1 is ENHRY and CDR2 is SYGVKD. The CDR3 nucleotides read TGTGCCATCAGTGAGTCAAGGGACAGGGGAAACTACGAGCAGTACTTC. Its translation: CAISESRDRGNYEQYF.

Details on this clonotype: The germline gene is not matched at one end of the junction; a read error may be the cause. The rearrangement links TRBV6-2 or TRBV6-3 to TRBJ2-3; D gene ambiguous. The germline V gene encodes CDR1 MNHEY and CDR2 SVGEGT. The CDR3 loop spans 11 amino acids. DNA of the CDR3: TGTGCCAACAGTCAAACAGATACGCAGTATTTT. Protein: CANSQTDTQYF.

This clonotype occurred a few times. V gene TRBV7-9 combines with J gene TRBJ2-2; D is perhaps TRBD1 or TRBD2 (5 bases each). Germline values: CDR1 SEHNR, CDR2 FQNEAQ (reference sequence). This CDR3 comprises 15 residues. The germline V and J ends were trimmed by 5 bases and 2 bases, with 12 bases remaining between them. The CDR3 DNA reads TGTGCCAGCAGCCACCGGGACCATAACACCGGGGAGCTGTTTTTT. Translating it yields CASSHRDHNTGELFF.

This sequence joins TRBV3-1 and TRBJ2-1; 10 bases line up with TRBD2. CDR1 and CDR2 (germline): LGHDT, YNNKEL (reference sequence). The V and J ends lost 4 bases and 11 bases, in that order; junction bases with no gene match: 8. The CDR3 extends over 14 amino acids. The CDR3 reads CASSPRGAGGKQFF. The CDR3 DNA is TGTGCCAGCAGCCCCCGGGGAGCGGGGGGGAAGCAGTTCTTC.

This clonotype was seen only a few times. The chain recombines TRBV12-3 or TRBV12-4 with TRBJ2-1, with D possibly matching TRBD2 (5 bases). Trimming pared 2 bases from V and 12 bases from J, leaving 14 bases between. The length of the CDR3 is 13 residues. DNA for the CDR3: TGTGCCAGCAGTTTAAGGGAGTGGGCGGGGCAGTTCTTC. Translation: CASSLREWAGQFF.

This chain links TRBV20-1 with TRBJ2-5; TRBD2 might be the D (5 bases). V was pared by 2 bases and J by 6 bases, with 13 bases between. Germline lookup yields CDR1 DFQATT and CDR2 SNEGSKA (reference sequence). This CDR3 is 13 amino acids long. The CDR3 region is CSARMGSGKTQYF. As DNA, the CDR3 is TGCAGTGCTAGAATGGGGAGCGGCAAGACCCAGTACTTC.

This chain uses TRBV5-1 with TRBJ2-3, with D maybe TRBD2 (6 bases). Germline V gene lookup returns CDR1 SGHRS and CDR2 YFSETQ. V was clipped by 0 bases and J by 5 bases, with 13 bases between them. There are 15 residues in the CDR3. CDR3 sequence (DNA): TGCGCCAGCAGCTTGGGGTCTAGCGTAGGAGATACGCAGTATTTT. This sequence encodes CASSLGSSVGDTQYF.

The genes are TRBV12-3 or TRBV12-4 and TRBJ1-1; the D gene is possibly TRBD1 (6 bases). The ends were cut back, 2 bases at V and 7 bases at J, with 11 bases in the middle. The CDR3 has 13 amino acids. CDR3 nucleotide sequence: TGTGCCAGCAGTTTAAGACAGGAGATTGAAGCTTTCTTT. Its translation is CASSLRQEIEAFF.

J is TRBJ2-1 and V is TRBV5-1; no reliable D call. V lost 0 bases and J 0 bases, leaving 7 bases between the germline ends. Germline CDR1 reads SGHRS; CDR2 reads YFSETQ. The CDR3 runs 15 residues. The CDR3 nucleotides read TGCGCCAGCAGCTTGGATCTGGGCTCCTACAATGAGCAGTTCTTC. As protein: CASSLDLGSYNEQFF. Looking up the rest from reference TRBV5-1 and TRBJ2-1 gives the full variable domain: KAGVTQTPRYLIKTRGQQVTLSCSPISGHRSVSWYQQTPGQGLQFLFEYFSETQRNKGNFPGRFSGRQFSNSRSEMNVSTLELGDSALYLCASSLDLGSYNEQFFGPGTRLTVL.

The chain is built from TRBV20-1 and TRBJ1-2, with no clear D. Germline CDR1 reads DFQATT; CDR2 reads SNEGSKA (reference sequence). The CDR3 runs 12 residues. Trimming cost V 7 bases and J 8 bases, with 17 bases left between them. The CDR3 protein is CSVRETHEGYTF. The CDR3 DNA follows: TGCAGTGTTCGCGAGACCCATGAAGGCTACACCTTC.

This clonotype was seen only a few times. The chain combines TRBV27 with TRBJ1-5; the D is unclear. This CDR3 contains 10 residues. Trimming cost V 5 bases and J 6 bases, with 2 bases left between them. Germline V gene lookup returns CDR1 MNHEY and CDR2 SMNVEV (reference sequence). This chain's CDR3 is CASSAQPQHF. In DNA form, the CDR3 reads TGTGCCAGCAGTGCTCAGCCCCAGCATTTT.

J is TRBJ2-2 and V is TRBV29-1, with D tentatively TRBD2 (5 bases). The CDR3 totals 14 residues. CDR1 and CDR2 (germline): SQVTM, ANQGSEA. Trimming stripped 5 bases from V and 2 bases from J, with 12 bases between. This CDR3 reads CSVRLAFNTGELFF. CDR3 nucleotide sequence: TGCAGCGTTCGGCTAGCCTTCAACACCGGGGAGCTGTTTTTT.

This clonotype has more than one count but fewer than ten. V and J are TRBV7-8 and TRBJ1-6; D ambiguous. The germline CDR1 and CDR2 sequences are SGHVS and FQNEAQ. The ends were cut back, 1 base at V and 14 bases at J, with 6 bases in the middle. This CDR3 has 11 amino acids. The CDR3 bases are TGTGCCAGCAGCTTAGGAGAGGCCCTCCACTTT. Translating it yields CASSLGEALHF.

This clonotype was detected only a few times. The chain has TRBV11-2 and TRBJ2-3; tentatively, D is TRBD2 (5 bases). The CDR3 spans 13 residues. Germline CDR1 SGHAT, CDR2 FQNNGV. Trimming pared 5 bases from V and 4 bases from J, leaving 10 bases between. The CDR3 sequence: CASSRKGADTQYF. The CDR3 nucleotides are TGTGCCAGCAGCCGAAAGGGAGCAGATACGCAGTATTTT.

The chain recombines TRBV7-8 with TRBJ1-1, with D possibly matching TRBD1 (5 bases). V was clipped by 5 bases and J by 4 bases, with 17 bases between them. The V gene's germline CDR1 is SGHVS and CDR2 FQNEAQ. The CDR3 runs 15 residues. The CDR3 spells CASSPRDFGGTEAFF. The CDR3 nucleotides are TGTGCCAGCAGCCCCCGGGACTTCGGAGGCACTGAAGCTTTCTTT.

The chain employs TRBV30 and TRBJ2-2, with D maybe TRBD1 (7 bases). V lost 2 bases and J 4 bases, leaving 14 bases between the germline ends. Germline assignment: CDR1 GTSNPN and CDR2 SVGIG (reference sequence). The CDR3 totals 15 residues. The CDR3 loop is CAWSRSGGFTGELFF. CDR3 sequence (DNA): TGTGCCTGGAGTAGGTCAGGGGGGTTCACCGGGGAGCTGTTTTTT.

This clonotype was detected a few times. The rearrangement links TRBV6-2 or TRBV6-3 to TRBJ2-1, with 10 bases lining up with TRBD1. J was trimmed by 8 bases and V by 5 bases; bases with no gene match: 9. Germline V CDR1 and CDR2: MNHEY, SVGEGT. This CDR3 has 15 amino acids. The CDR3: CASSNPLTGGHEQFF. For the CDR3, the DNA is TGTGCCAGCAGTAACCCCTTGACAGGGGGCCATGAGCAGTTCTTC.

The V call is TRBV6-5, the J call TRBJ1-2, with 9 bases that match TRBD1. Unmatched junction bases numbered 6, after V lost 0 bases and J lost 7 bases. Germline V gene data show CDR1 as MNHEY and CDR2 as SVGAGI. This CDR3 region has 15 residues. CDR3 region: CASSYSGIQGAGYTF. The CDR3 coding sequence is TGTGCCAGCAGTTACTCGGGTATACAGGGGGCTGGCTACACCTTC.

This clonotype turned up a few times. The chain is built from TRBV20-1 and TRBJ2-7; 10 nucleotides line up with TRBD1. This CDR3 has 14 residues. Germline V gene data show CDR1 as DFQATT and CDR2 as SNEGSKA (reference sequence). The V gene end was trimmed by 5 bases and the J gene end by 3 bases; junction bases not matched to a gene: 7. The CDR3 coding sequence is TGCAGTGCTGACGGGACAGGGGCGATCTACGAGCAGTACTTC. Its translation: CSADGTGAIYEQYF.

This chain connects TRBV7-9 to TRBJ2-5, with D perhaps TRBD2 (6 bases). The CDR3 sequence is 13 residues long. Germline CDR1 and CDR2: SEHNR and FQNEAQ (reference sequence). Trimming left V 4 bases short and J 7 bases short, with 13 bases between. The CDR3: CASSSWDSRTQYF. The CDR3 DNA follows: TGTGCCAGCAGCTCGTGGGACTCCCGGACCCAGTACTTC.

There are a few counts of this clonotype. The chain employs TRBV12-3 or TRBV12-4 and TRBJ2-1; the D gene is possibly TRBD2 (6 bases). The V end was cut by 3 bases, the J end by 3 bases, with 9 bases between. This CDR3 comprises 14 residues. The CDR3 protein is CASSFQGGYNEQFF. CDR3 sequence (DNA): TGTGCCAGCAGTTTCCAGGGAGGCTACAATGAGCAGTTCTTC.

The rearrangement joins TRBV7-3 to TRBJ2-1; a weak D match, TRBD1 (6 bases). The CDR3 is 13 amino acids. Per germline, CDR1 SGHTA and CDR2 FQGTGA. V was cut by 5 bases and J by 6 bases, with 11 bases left in between. CDR3 sequence reads: CASSLQGVNEQFF. The CDR3 DNA reads as TGTGCCAGCAGCCTACAGGGTGTCAATGAGCAGTTCTTC.

The CDR3 DNA reads as TGTGCCAGCAGCTTAGATGGACGACTAGCGGGGCGTTCCCACAATGAGCAGTTCTTC. It codes for CASSLDGRLAGRSHNEQFF. The V call is TRBV11-2, the J call TRBJ2-1, with 11 bases identical to TRBD2. V lost 0 bases and J lost 5; bases outside the gene matches: 12. Looked up from germline, CDR1 is SGHAT and CDR2 is FQNNGV. The CDR3 extends over 19 amino acids. The whole variable domain, remainder taken from reference TRBV11-2 and TRBJ2-1, is EAGVAQSPRYKIIEKRQSVAFWCNPISGHATLYWYQQILGQGPKLLIQFQNNGVVDDSQLPKDRFSAERLKGVDSTLKIQPAKLEDSAVYLCASSLDGRLAGRSHNEQFFGPGTRLTVL.

This clonotype was counted only a few times. The J gene is TRBJ1-4, the V gene TRBV5-1, with 8 bases aligning to TRBD1. Losses at the gene ends were 3 bases for V and 5 bases for J; bases not matched to a gene: 6. Germline lookup yields CDR1 SGHRS and CDR2 YFSETQ. The CDR3 contains 15 residues. Written as DNA, the CDR3 is TGCGCCAGCAGCTGGACCAGGGGGCCAAATGAAAAACTGTTTTTT. Its protein is CASSWTRGPNEKLFF.

This sequence joins TRBV20-1 and TRBJ1-2; TRBD1 matches 8 bases. V was pared by 3 bases and J by 6 bases, with 0 bases of the junction left unmatched. CDR3 length: 11 amino acids. Germline V gene data show CDR1 as DFQATT and CDR2 as SNEGSKA (reference sequence). CDR3 sequence reads: CSARDRDGYTF. The CDR3 bases are TGCAGTGCTAGGGACAGGGATGGCTACACCTTC.

The rearrangement uses TRBV7-2 and TRBJ2-5; the D gene is possibly TRBD2 (6 bases). V gave up 3 bases and J gave up 2 bases, with 10 bases separating them. The CDR3 totals 14 residues. Germline V gene sequence: CDR1 SGHTA, CDR2 FQGNSA. The CDR3 protein is CASSFIGGQETQYF. The CDR3 DNA sequence: TGTGCCAGCAGCTTCATCGGGGGACAAGAGACCCAGTACTTC. Full variable domain (remainder filled in from reference TRBV7-2 and TRBJ2-5): GAGVSQSPSNKVTEKGKDVELRCDPISGHTALYWYRQSLGQGLEFLIYFQGNSAPDKSGLPSDRFSAERTGGSVSTLTIQRTQQEDSAVYLCASSFIGGQETQYFGPGTRLLVL.

This rearrangement joins TRBV6-1 to TRBJ2-5, with TRBD1 as a possible D gene (6 bases). V was clipped by 6 bases and J by 5 bases, with 16 bases between them. The germline V gene has CDR1 MNHNS and CDR2 SASEGT. The CDR3 runs to 14 residues. DNA of the CDR3: TGTGCCAGCAGGCCTAACAGGGATGGCGAGACCCAGTACTTC. The encoded protein is CASRPNRDGETQYF.